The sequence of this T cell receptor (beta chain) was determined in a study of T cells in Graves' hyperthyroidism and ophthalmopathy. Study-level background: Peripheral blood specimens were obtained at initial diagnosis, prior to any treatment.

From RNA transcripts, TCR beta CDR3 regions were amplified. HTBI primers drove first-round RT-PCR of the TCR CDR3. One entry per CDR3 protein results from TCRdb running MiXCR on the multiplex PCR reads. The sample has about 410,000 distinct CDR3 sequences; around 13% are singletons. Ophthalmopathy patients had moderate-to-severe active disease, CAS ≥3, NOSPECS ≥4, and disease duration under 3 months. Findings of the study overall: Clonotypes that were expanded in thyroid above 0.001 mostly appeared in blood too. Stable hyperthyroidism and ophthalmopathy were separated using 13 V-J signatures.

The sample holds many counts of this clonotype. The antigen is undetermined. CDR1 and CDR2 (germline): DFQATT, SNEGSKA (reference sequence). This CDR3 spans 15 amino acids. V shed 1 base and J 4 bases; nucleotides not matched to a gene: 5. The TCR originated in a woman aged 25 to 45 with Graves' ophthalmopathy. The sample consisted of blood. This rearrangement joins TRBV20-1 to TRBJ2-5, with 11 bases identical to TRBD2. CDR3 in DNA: TGCAGTGCTAGAGGGGGACTAGCGGAAGGAGAGACCCAGTACTTC. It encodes CSARGGLAEGETQYF.